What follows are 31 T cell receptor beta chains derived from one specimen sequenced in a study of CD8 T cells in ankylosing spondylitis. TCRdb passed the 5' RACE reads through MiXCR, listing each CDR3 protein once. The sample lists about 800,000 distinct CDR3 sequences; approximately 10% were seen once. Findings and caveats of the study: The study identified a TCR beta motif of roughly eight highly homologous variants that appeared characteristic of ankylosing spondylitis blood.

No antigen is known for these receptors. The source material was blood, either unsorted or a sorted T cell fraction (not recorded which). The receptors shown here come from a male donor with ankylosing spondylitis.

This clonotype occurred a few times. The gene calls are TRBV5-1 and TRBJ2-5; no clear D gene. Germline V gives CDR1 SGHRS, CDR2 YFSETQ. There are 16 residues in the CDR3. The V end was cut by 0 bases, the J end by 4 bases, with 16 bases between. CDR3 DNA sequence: TGCGCCAGCAGCTTGGACAGACGCGTGATGGGAGAGACCCAGTACTTC. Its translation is CASSLDRRVMGETQYF.

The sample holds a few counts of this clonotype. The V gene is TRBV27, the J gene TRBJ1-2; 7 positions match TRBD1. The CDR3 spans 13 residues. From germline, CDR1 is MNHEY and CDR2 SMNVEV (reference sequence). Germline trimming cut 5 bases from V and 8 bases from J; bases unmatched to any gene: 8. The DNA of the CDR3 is TGTGCCAGCAGTCGCCACAGGGGTATCGGCTACACCTTC. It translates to CASSRHRGIGYTF.

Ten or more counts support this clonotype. CDR3 nucleotides: TGCAGCGTTGTTGGCAGGGGGCTAAAGACCCAGTACTTC. Translated, it gives CSVVGRGLKTQYF. The chain has TRBV29-1 and TRBJ2-5, with 8 bases that match TRBD1. The CDR3 totals 13 residues. Germline values: CDR1 SQVTM, CDR2 ANQGSEA. V lost 4 bases, J lost 6 bases, and 7 bases stayed unmatched.

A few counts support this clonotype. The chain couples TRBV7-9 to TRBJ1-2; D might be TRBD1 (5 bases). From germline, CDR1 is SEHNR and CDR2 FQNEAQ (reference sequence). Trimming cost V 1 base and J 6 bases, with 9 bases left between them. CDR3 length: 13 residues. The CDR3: CASSLVLGDGYTF. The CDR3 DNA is TGTGCCAGCAGCTTAGTTTTAGGGGATGGCTACACCTTC.

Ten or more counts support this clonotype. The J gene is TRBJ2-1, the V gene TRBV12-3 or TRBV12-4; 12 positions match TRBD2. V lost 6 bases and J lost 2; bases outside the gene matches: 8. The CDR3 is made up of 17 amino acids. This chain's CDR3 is CASRRRGTSGPYNEQFF. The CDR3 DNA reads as TGTGCCAGCAGGCGCCGAGGGACTAGCGGGCCCTACAATGAGCAGTTCTTC.

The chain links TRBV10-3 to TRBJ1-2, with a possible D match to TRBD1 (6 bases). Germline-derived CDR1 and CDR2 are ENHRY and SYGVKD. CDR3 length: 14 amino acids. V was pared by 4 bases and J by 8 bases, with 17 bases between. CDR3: CAISAQQGARGYTF. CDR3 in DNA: TGTGCCATCAGTGCTCAACAGGGCGCCCGGGGCTACACCTTC.

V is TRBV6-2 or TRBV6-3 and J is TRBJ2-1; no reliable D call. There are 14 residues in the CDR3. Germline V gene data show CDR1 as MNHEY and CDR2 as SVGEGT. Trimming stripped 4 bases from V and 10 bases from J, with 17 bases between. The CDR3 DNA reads TGTGCCAGCAGTTCCCAATCGACCCGGCGCGAGCAGTTCTTC. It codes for CASSSQSTRREQFF.

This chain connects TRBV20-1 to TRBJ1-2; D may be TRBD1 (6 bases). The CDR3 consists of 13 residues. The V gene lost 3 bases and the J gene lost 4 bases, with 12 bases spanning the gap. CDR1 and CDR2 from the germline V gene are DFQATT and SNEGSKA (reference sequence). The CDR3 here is CSARTGASYGYTF. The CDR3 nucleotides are TGCAGTGCTAGGACAGGAGCAAGCTATGGCTACACCTTC.

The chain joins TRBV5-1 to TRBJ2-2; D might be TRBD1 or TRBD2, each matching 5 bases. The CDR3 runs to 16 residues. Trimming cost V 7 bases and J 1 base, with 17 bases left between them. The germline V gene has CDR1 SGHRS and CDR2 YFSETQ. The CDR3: CASSRIPGRNTGELFF. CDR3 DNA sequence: TGCGCCAGCTCCCGGATCCCGGGACGGAACACCGGGGAGCTGTTTTTT.

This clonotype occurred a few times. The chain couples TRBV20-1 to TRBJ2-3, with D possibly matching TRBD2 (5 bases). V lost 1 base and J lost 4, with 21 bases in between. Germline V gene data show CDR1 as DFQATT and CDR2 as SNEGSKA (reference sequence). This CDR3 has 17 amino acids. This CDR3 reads CSARAPGVARSADTQYF. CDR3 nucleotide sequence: TGCAGTGCTAGAGCCCCCGGAGTAGCGCGATCTGCAGATACGCAGTATTTT.

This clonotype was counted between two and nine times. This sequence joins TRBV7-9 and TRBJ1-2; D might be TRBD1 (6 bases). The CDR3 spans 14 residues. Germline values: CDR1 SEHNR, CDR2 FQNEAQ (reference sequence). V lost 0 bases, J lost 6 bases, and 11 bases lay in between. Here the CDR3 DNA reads TGTGCCAGCAGCTTAGCGGACAGTTCAGATGGCTACACCTTC. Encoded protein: CASSLADSSDGYTF.

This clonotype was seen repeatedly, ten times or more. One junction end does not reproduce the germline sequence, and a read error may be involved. This chain's CDR3 is CASSLTGETQYF. In DNA, the CDR3 is TGTGCCAGCAGCTTAACAGGGGAGACCCAGTACTTC. The V and J genes are TRBV5-1 and TRBJ2-5; D perhaps matches TRBD1 (6 bases). The germline CDR1 and CDR2 sequences are SGHRS and YFSETQ. The CDR3 runs 12 residues.

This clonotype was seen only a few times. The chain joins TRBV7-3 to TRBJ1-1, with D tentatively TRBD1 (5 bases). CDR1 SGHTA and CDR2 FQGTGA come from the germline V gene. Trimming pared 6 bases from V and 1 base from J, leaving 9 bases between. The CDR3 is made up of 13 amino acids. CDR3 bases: TGTGCCAGCAGGAACGACAGGAACACTGAAGCTTTCTTT. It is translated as CASRNDRNTEAFF.

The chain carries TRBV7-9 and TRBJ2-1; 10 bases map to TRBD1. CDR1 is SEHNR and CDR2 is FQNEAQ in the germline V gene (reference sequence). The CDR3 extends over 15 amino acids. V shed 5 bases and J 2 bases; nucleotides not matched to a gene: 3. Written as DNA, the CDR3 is TGTGCCAGCAGCGCGACAGGGGGCCCCTACAATGAGCAGTTCTTC. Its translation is CASSATGGPYNEQFF.

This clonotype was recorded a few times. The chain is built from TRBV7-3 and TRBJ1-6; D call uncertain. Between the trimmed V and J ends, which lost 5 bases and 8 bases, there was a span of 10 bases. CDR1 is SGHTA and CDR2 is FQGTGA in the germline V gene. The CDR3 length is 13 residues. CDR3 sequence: CASSQTGYSPLHF. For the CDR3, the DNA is TGTGCCAGCAGCCAAACGGGATATTCACCCCTCCACTTT.

This CDR3 is CAINPPGLSSSYNEQFF. CDR3 nucleotide sequence: TGTGCCATTAACCCGCCGGGACTCTCCAGCTCCTACAATGAGCAGTTCTTC. The chain has TRBV19 and TRBJ2-1; a weak D match, TRBD2 (6 bases). The CDR3 runs 17 residues. Germline V CDR1 and CDR2: LNHDA, SQIVND (reference sequence). V was clipped by 10 bases and J by 0 bases, with 22 bases between them.

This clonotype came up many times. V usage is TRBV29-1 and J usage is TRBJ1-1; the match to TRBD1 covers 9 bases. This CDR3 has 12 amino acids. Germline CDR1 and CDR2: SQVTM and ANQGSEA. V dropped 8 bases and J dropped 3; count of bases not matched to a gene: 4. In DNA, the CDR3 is TGCAGCTCACAGGGGGCAGACACTGAAGCTTTCTTT. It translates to CSSQGADTEAFF.

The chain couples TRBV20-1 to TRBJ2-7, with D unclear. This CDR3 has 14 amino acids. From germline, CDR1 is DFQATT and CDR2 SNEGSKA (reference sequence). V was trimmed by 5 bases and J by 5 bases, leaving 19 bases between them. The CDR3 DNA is TGCAGTGCTGTCCCCCGGGCCCCAGAGAACGAGCAGTACTTC. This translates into CSAVPRAPENEQYF.

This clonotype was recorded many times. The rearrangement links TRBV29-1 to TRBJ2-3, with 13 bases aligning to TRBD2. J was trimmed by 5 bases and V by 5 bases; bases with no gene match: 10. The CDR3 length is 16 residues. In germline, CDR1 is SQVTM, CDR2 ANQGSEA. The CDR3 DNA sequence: TGCAGCGTTCCAAGCGGACTAGCGGGAGAGAGAGATACGCAGTATTTT. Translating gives CSVPSGLAGERDTQYF.

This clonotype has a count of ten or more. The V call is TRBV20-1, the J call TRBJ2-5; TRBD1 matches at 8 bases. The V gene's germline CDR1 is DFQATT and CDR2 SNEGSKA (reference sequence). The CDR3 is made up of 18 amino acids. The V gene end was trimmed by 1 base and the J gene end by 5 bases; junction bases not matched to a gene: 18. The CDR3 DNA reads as TGCAGTGCTAGAGCCCCACCCGGACAGGGTAGGCCCTCGGAGACCCAGTACTTC. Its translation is CSARAPPGQGRPSETQYF.

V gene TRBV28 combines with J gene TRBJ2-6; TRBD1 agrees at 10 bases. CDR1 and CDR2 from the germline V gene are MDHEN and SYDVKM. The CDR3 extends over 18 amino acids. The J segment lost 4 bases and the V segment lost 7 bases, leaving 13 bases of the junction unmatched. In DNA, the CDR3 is TGTGCCAGCACCAATCGGCGACAGGGGGCGCTGGGGGCCAACGTCCTGACTTTC. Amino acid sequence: CASTNRRQGALGANVLTF.

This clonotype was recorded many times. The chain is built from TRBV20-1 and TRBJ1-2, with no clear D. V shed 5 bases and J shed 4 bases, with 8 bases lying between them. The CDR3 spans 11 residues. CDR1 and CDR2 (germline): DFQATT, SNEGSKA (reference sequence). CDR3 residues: CSASQIYGYTF. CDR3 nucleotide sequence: TGCAGTGCTTCCCAAATCTATGGCTACACCTTC.

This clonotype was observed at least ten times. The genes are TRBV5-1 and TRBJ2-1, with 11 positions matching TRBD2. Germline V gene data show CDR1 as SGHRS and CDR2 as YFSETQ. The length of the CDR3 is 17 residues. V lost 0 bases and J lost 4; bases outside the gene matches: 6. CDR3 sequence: CASSLGISSGGYNEQFF. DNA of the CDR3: TGCGCCAGCAGCTTGGGGATCTCTAGCGGGGGGTACAATGAGCAGTTCTTC.

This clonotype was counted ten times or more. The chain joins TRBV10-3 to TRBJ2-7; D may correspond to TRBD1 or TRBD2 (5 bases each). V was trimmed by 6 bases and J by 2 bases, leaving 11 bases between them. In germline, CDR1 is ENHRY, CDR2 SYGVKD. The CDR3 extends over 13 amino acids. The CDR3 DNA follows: TGTGCCATCAGAGGGACCGGGACCTACGAGCAGTACTTC. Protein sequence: CAIRGTGTYEQYF.

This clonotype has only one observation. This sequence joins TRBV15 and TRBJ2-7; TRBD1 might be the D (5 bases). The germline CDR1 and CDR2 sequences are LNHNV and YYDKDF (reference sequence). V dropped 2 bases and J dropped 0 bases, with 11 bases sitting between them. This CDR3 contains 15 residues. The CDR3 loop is CATSRNHRCSYEQYF. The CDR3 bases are TGTGCCACCAGCAGAAATCACAGGTGCTCCTACGAGCAGTACTTC. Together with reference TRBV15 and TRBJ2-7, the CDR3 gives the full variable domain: DAMVIQNPRYQVTQFGKPVTLSCSQTLNHNVMYWYQQKSSQAPKLLFHYYDKDFNNEADTPDNFQSRRPNTSFCFLDIRSPGLGDTAMYLCATSRNHRCSYEQYFGPGTRLTVT.

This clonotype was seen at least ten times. The CDR3 sequence: CASTKKETQYF. For the CDR3, the DNA is TGTGCCAGCACCAAGAAAGAGACCCAGTACTTC. The J gene is TRBJ2-5, the V gene TRBV5-5; D uncertain. Trimming took off 6 bases at V and 3 bases at J, with 6 bases between the two ends. The CDR3 is 11 residues long. Germline CDR1 is SGHKS and CDR2 is YYEKEE (reference sequence).

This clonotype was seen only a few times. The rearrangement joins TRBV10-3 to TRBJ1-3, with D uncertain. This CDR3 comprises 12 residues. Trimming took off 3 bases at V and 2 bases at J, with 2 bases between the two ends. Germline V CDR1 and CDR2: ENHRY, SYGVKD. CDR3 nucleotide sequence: TGTGCCATCAGTGACCCTGGAAACACCATATATTTT. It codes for CAISDPGNTIYF.

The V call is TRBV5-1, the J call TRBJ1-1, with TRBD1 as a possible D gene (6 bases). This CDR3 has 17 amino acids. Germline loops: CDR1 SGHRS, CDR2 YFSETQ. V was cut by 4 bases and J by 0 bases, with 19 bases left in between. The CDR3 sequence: CASSGGDTSFMNTEAFF. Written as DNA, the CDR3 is TGCGCCAGCAGCGGAGGGGACACTTCTTTTATGAACACTGAAGCTTTCTTT.

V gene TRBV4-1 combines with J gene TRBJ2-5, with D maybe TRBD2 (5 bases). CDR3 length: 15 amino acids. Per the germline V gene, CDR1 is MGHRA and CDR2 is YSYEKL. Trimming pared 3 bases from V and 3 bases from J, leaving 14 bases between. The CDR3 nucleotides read TGCGCCAGCAGCCACGAGGGAGTTGGGAAAGAGACCCAGTACTTC. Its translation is CASSHEGVGKETQYF.

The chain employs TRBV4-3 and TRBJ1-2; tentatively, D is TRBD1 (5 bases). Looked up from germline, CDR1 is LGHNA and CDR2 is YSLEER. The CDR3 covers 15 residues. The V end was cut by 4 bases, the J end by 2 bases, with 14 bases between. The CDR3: CASSLLGEGNYGYTF. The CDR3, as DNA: TGCGCCAGCAGCCTTCTAGGGGAGGGAAACTATGGCTACACCTTC.

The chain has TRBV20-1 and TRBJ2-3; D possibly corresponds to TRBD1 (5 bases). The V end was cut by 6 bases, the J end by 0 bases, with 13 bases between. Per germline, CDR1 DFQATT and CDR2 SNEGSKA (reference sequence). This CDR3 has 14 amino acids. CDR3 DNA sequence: TGCAGTGCCCCCGGAAGGGGAAGCACAGATACGCAGTATTTT. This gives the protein CSAPGRGSTDTQYF.